One and the same sample provided the 6 T cell receptor beta chains below, sequenced in a study of T cell responses to AZD1222 COVID-19 vaccine. Using immunoSEQ multiplex PCR, the repertoire was profiled, and TCRdb retains in-frame clones only, with some absent. Counted here are around 110,000 clones, around nine tenths occurring once; the ten biggest clones make up approximately 1.5%. The sample was peripheral blood, taken on day 0 of AZD1222 vaccination. The receptors were gathered from an adult in good health.

This chain connects TRBV6-5 to TRBJ1-1; tentative D call: TRBD1 (6 bases). The CDR3 extends over 15 amino acids. The V end was cut by 0 bases, the J end by 0 bases, with 8 bases between. Germline loops: CDR1 MNHEY, CDR2 SVGAGI. The CDR3 DNA reads as TGTGCCAGCAGTTACTCAGGGGGGATGAACACTGAAGCTTTCTTT. Its protein is CASSYSGGMNTEAFF.

This sequence joins TRBV7-9 and TRBJ1-6; D remains ambiguous. This CDR3 is 12 amino acids long. The germline CDR1 and CDR2 sequences are SEHNR and FQNEAQ (reference sequence). V shed 2 bases and J shed 6 bases, with 2 bases lying between them. CDR3 nucleotide sequence: TGTGCCAGCAGCTTACCTAATTCACCCCTCCACTTT. It is translated as CASSLPNSPLHF.

This clone is a singleton in its sample. The V gene is TRBV5-5, the J gene TRBJ1-1, with D unclear. V dropped 5 bases and J dropped 3 bases, with 5 bases sitting between them. The CDR3 runs to 11 residues. Germline lookup yields CDR1 SGHKS and CDR2 YYEKEE (reference sequence). The CDR3 bases are TGTGCCAGCAGACTGGACACTGAAGCTTTCTTT. This sequence encodes CASRLDTEAFF.

This chain joins TRBV25-1 and TRBJ1-2, with TRBD1 matching 7 bases. V gave up 8 bases and J gave up 2 bases; unmatched junction bases: 2. Germline V lookup: CDR1 MGHDK, CDR2 SYGVNS. CDR3 length: 12 residues. This CDR3 reads CASCRGNYGYTF. The CDR3 DNA sequence: TGTGCCAGCTGCAGGGGGAACTATGGCTACACCTTC.

V and J are TRBV5-6 and TRBJ1-2; D perhaps matches TRBD1 (6 bases). The germline V gene encodes CDR1 SGHDT and CDR2 YYEEEE. This CDR3 is 17 amino acids long. V was shortened by 4 bases and J by 6 bases, with 25 bases between the two germline ends. CDR3 protein: CASSPTSGTSPVHGYTF. CDR3 coding DNA: TGTGCCAGCAGCCCTACGAGCGGGACATCTCCGGTGCATGGCTACACCTTC.

The chain is built from TRBV18 and TRBJ1-5; D is undetermined. V was shortened by 2 bases and J by 5 bases, with 7 bases between the two germline ends. Per germline, CDR1 KGHSH and CDR2 LQKENI. The CDR3 totals 13 residues. Here the CDR3 DNA reads TGTGCCAGCTCACCAGACCCCTATCAGCCCCAGCATTTT. Translating it yields CASSPDPYQPQHF.